This TCR beta chain derives from a study of blood T cell repertoires in COVID-19. Study at large: The samples span acute and convalescent COVID-19 from the United States, Italy and Spain.

Germline CDR1 reads DFQATT; CDR2 reads SNEGSKA (reference sequence). The CDR3 is 13 residues long. Unmatched junction bases numbered 7, after V lost 3 bases and J lost 6 bases. This clone showed up just once. The assay was immunoSEQ multiplex PCR, and TCRdb's table has in-frame clones only and misses some. The sample lists around 280,000 clones, roughly nine tenths occurring once. Participants were aged roughly 18 to 90 years, lived in under 30 US areas, and enrolled virtually. The study counted Cohort 3 donors as recovered given two negative PCRs, clearance, or symptom resolution. The sequencing input was PBMCs or T cells enriched from blood (not recorded which). The receptor was derived from a woman aged 40 to 50 who had recovered from COVID-19. The V gene is TRBV20-1, the J gene TRBJ2-7; TRBD2 aligns across 8 bases. The CDR3, as DNA: TGCAGTGCTAGTCTTGGGACTAGAAGCGAGCAGTACTTC. Translated: CSASLGTRSEQYF.